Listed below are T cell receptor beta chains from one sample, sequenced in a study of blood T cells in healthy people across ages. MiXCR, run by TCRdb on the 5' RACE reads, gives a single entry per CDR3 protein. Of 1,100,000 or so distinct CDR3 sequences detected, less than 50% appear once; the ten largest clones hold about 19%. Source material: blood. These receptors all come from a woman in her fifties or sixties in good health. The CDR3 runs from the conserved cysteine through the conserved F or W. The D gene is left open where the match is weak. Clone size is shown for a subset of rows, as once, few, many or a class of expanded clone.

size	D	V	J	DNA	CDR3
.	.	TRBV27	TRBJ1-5	TGTGCCAGCAGGGATTACTATAGCAATCAGCCCCAGCATTTT	CASRDYYSNQPQHF
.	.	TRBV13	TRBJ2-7	TGTGCCAGCAGCGGACCAAACGCCTACGAGCAGTACTTC	CASSGPNAYEQYF
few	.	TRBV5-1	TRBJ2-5	TGCGCCAGCAAAGAGAGTCAGACCTCGCAAGAGACCCAGTACTTC	CASKESQTSQETQYF
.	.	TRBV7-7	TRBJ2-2	TGTGCCAGCAGCTTAGTACCGGGTCCCGGGGAGCTGTTTTTT	CASSLVPGPGELFF
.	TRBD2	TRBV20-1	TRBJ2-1	TGCAGTGCCCACAAGGGAGCGGGAGGGCCGGGAAACAATGAGCAGTTCTTC	CSAHKGAGGPGNNEQFF
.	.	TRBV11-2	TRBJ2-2	TGTGCCAGCAGCTTAACTGTCGGGGAGCTGTTTTTT	CASSLTVGELFF
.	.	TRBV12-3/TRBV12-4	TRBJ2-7	TGTGCCAGCACTCCTTCAGGGATTCCCTACGAGCAGTACTTC	CASTPSGIPYEQYF
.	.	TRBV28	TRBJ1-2	TGTGCCACCCATCCCGATAACTATGGCTACACCTTC	CATHPDNYGYTF
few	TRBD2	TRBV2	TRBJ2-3	TGTGCCAGCAACCATCCGGGACTAGGAAGGGCGGATACGCAGTATTTT	CASNHPGLGRADTQYF
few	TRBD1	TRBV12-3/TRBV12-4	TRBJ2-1	TGTGCCAGCTTTGTTGACAGGGCCTACAATGAGCAGTTCTTC	CASFVDRAYNEQFF
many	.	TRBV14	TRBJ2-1	TGTGCCAGCAGCCAAGCATCCTACAATGAGCAGTTCTTC	CASSQASYNEQFF
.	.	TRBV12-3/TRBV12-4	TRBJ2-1	TGTGCCAGCAGTCCCCACCTGGGGGCCTACAATGAGCAGTTCTTC	CASSPHLGAYNEQFF
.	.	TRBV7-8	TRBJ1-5	TGTGCCAGCAGCAGGGCCGGGGCCAAACAGCCCCAGAATTTT	CASSRAGAKQPQNF